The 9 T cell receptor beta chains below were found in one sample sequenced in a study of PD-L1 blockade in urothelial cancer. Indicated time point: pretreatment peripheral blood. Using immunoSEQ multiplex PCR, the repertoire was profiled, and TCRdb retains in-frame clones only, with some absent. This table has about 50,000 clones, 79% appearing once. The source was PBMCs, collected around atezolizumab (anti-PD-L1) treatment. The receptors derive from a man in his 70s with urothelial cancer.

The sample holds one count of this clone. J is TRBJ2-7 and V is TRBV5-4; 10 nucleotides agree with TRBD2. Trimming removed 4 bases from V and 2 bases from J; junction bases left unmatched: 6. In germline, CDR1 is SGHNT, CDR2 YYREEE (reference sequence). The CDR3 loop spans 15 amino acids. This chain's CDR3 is CASSPPGTSAYEQYF. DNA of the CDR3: TGTGCCAGCAGCCCACCCGGGACTAGCGCCTACGAGCAGTACTTC. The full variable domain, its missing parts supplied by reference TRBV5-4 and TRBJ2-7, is ETGVTQSPTHLIKTRGQQVTLRCSSQSGHNTVSWYQQALGQGPQFIFQYYREEENGRGNFPPRFSGLQFPNYSSELNVNALELDDSALYLCASSPPGTSAYEQYFGPGTRLTVT.

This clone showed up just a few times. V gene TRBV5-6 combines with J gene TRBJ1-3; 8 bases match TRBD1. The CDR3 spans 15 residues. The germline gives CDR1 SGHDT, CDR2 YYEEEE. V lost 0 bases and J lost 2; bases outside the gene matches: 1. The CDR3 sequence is CASSLGTGTGNTIYF. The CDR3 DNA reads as TGTGCCAGCAGCTTGGGGACAGGGACTGGAAACACCATATATTTT.

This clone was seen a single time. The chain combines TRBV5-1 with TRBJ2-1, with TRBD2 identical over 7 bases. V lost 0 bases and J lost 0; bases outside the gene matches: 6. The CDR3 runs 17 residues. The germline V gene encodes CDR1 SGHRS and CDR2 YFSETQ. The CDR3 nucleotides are TGCGCCAGCAGCTTGGATAGCGGGCCGAGCTCCTACAATGAGCAGTTCTTC. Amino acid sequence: CASSLDSGPSSYNEQFF.

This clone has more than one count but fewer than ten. The CDR3 DNA is TGTGCCAGCAGCCAACAATCGACAGAGAACACTGAAGCTTTCTTT. Protein product: CASSQQSTENTEAFF. The chain links TRBV4-2 to TRBJ1-1; D perhaps matches TRBD1 (5 bases). Trimming cost V 2 bases and J 1 base, with 11 bases left between them. Germline CDR1 is LGHNA and CDR2 is YNFKEQ. The CDR3 sequence is 15 residues long.

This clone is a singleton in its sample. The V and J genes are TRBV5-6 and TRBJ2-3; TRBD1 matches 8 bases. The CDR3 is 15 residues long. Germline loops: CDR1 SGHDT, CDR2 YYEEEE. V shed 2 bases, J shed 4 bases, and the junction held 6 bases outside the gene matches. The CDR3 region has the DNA TGTGCCAGCAGCTTTGCCAGGGGGCTCTCAGATACGCAGTATTTT. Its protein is CASSFARGLSDTQYF.

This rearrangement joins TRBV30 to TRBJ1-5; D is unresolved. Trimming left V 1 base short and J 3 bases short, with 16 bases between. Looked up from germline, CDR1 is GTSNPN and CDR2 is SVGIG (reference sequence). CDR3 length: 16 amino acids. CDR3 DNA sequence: TGTGCCTGGAGTGGAACGGGAGCCCTGTACAATCAGCCCCAGCATTTT. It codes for CAWSGTGALYNQPQHF.

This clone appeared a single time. CDR3 in amino acids: CASSQAPQRAEQYF. The CDR3 DNA reads as TGTGCCAGCAGCCAAGCTCCCCAGCGGGCCGAGCAGTACTTC. The V call is TRBV4-2, the J call TRBJ2-7; tentatively, D is TRBD2 (6 bases). The CDR3 consists of 14 residues. Germline-derived CDR1 and CDR2 are LGHNA and YNFKEQ. Trimming cost V 1 base and J 6 bases, with 13 bases left between them.

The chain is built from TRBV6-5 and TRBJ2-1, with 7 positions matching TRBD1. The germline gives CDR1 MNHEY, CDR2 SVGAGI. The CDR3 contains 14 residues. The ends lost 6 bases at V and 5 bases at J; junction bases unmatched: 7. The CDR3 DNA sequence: TGTGCCAGCAGGGCCTCGACAGGGAACAATGAGCAGTTCTTC. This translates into CASRASTGNNEQFF.

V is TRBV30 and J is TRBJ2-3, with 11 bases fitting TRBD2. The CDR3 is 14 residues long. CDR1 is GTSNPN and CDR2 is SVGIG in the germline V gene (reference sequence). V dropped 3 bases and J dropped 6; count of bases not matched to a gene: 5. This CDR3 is CAWSSGLAGDTQYF. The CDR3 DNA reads TGTGCCTGGAGCTCCGGACTAGCGGGCGATACGCAGTATTTT.